This T cell receptor (beta chain) was retrieved from a study of radiotherapy plus CTLA-4 blockade in lung cancer. Profiled with immunoSEQ multiplex PCR; TCRdb holds only in-frame clones, not every one. This repertoire shows approximately 57,000 clones, approximately 82% found once; its top ten account for approximately 6.1%. The sequence derives from a human donor with non-small cell lung cancer whose response to radiotherapy plus ipilimumab could not be evaluated. Here the sequenced sample was peripheral blood, taken from a patient treated with radiotherapy plus ipilimumab.

The CDR3 DNA reads as TGCGCCAGCAGCTTGAGGCTGGCGGGGACCTACAATGAGCAGTTCTTC. The encoded protein is CASSLRLAGTYNEQFF. The chain uses TRBV5-1 and TRBJ2-1; D might be TRBD2 (6 bases). Trimming removed 1 base at V and 2 bases at J, with 13 bases between. Germline V CDR1 and CDR2: SGHRS, YFSETQ. The CDR3 covers 16 residues.